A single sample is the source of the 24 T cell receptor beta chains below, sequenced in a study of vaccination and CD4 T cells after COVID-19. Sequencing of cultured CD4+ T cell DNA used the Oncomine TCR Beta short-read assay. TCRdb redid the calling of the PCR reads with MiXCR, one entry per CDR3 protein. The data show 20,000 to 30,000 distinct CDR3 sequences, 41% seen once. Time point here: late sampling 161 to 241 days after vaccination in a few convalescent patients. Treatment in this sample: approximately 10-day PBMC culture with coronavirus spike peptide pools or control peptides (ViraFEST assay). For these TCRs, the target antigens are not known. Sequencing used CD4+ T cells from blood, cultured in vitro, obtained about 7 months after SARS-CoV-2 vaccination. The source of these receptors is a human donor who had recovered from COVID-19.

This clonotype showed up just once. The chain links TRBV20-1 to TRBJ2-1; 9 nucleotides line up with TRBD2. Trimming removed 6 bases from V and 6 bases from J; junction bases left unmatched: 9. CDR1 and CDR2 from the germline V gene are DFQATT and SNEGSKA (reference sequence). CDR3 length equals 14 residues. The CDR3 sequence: CSALSGRSRNEQFF. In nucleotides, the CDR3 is TGCAGTGCCTTAAGCGGGAGGTCCCGCAATGAGCAGTTCTTC.

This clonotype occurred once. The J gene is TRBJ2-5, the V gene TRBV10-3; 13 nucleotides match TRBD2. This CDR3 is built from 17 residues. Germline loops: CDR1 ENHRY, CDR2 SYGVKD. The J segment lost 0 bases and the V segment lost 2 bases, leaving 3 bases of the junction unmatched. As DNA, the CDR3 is TGTGCCATCAGTGAGCGGGGGACTAGCGGGAACCAAGAGACCCAGTACTTC. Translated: CAISERGTSGNQETQYF.

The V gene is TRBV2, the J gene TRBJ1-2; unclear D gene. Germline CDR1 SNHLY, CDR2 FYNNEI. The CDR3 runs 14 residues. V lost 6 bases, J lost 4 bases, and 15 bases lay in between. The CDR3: CASRADTLRYGYTF. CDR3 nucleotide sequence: TGTGCCAGCAGGGCCGATACCCTTCGCTATGGCTACACCTTC.

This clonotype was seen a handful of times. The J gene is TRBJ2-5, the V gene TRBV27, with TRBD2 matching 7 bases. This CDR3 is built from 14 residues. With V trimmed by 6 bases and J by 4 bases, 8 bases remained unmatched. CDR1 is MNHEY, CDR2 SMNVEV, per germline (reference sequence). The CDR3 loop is CASRSAGRGETQYF. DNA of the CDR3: TGTGCCAGCAGATCAGCGGGGAGGGGAGAGACCCAGTACTTC.

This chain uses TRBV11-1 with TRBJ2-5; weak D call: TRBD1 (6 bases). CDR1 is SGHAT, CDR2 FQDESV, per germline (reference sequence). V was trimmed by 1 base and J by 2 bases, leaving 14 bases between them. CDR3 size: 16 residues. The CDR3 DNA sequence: TGTGCCAGCAGCTTAGACTACTTGACAGGACAAGAGACCCAGTACTTC. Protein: CASSLDYLTGQETQYF.

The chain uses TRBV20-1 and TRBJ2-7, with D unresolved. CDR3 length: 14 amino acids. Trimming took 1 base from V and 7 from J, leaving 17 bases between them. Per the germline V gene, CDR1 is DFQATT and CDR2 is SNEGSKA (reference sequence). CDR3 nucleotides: TGCAGTGCTAGAGCGATAAACTCGAGCATTGAGCAGTACTTC. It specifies CSARAINSSIEQYF.

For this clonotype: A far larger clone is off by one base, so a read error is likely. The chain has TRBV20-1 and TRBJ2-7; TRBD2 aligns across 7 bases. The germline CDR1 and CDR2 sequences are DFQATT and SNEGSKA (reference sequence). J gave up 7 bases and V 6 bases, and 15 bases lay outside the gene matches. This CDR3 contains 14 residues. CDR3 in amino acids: CSAGRGGGNNEQYF. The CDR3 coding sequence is TGCAGTGCGGGCCGAGGCGGGGGAAACAATGAGCAGTACTTC.

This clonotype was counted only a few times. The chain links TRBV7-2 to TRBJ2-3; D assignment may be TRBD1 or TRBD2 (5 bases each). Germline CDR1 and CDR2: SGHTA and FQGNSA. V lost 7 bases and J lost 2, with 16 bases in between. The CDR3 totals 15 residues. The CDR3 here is CASTLGVGVTDTQYF. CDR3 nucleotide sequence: TGTGCCAGCACCTTGGGGGTCGGAGTCACAGATACGCAGTATTTT. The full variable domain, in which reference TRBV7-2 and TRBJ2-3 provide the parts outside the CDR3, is GAGVSQSPSNKVTEKGKDVELRCDPISGHTALYWYRQSLGQGLEFLIYFQGNSAPDKSGLPSDRFSAERTGGSVSTLTIQRTQQEDSAVYLCASTLGVGVTDTQYFGPGTRLTVL.

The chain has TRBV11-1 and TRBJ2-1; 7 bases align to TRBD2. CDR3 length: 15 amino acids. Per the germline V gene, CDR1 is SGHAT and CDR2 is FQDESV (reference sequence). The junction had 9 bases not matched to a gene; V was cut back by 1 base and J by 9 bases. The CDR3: CASSLDWEGPPEQFF. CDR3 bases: TGTGCCAGCAGCTTAGATTGGGAGGGCCCTCCTGAGCAGTTCTTC.

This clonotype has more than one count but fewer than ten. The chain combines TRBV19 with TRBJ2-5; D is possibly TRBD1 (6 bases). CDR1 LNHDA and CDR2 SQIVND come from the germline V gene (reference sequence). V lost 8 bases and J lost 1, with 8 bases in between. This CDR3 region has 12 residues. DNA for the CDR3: TGTGCCAGTCGAGGGGGCCAAGAGACCCAGTACTTC. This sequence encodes CASRGGQETQYF.

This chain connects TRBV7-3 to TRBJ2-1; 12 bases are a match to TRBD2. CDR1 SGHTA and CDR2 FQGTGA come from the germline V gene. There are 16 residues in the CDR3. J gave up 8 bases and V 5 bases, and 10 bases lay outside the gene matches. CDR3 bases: TGTGCCAGCAGCCAGAAACTAGCGGGAGGAGGCGATGAGCAGTTCTTC. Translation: CASSQKLAGGGDEQFF.

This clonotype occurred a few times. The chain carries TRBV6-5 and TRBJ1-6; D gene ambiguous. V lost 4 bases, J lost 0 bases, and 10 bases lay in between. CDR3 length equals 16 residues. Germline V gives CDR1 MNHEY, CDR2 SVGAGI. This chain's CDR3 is CASSSDRSSYNSPLHF. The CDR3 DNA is TGTGCCAGCAGTTCCGACCGAAGCTCCTATAATTCACCCCTCCACTTT.

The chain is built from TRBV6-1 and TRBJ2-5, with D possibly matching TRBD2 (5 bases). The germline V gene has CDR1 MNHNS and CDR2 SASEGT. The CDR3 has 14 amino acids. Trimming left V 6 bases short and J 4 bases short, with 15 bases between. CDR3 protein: CASSEPVGGETQYF. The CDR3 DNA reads TGTGCCAGCAGCGAGCCGGTTGGAGGAGAGACCCAGTACTTC.

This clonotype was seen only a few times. CDR3: CASSLEGTNSGANVLTF. The CDR3, as DNA: TGTGCCAGCAGCTTAGAGGGAACCAACTCTGGGGCCAACGTCCTGACTTTC. The V gene is TRBV7-2, the J gene TRBJ2-6; D is ambiguous. Germline CDR1 reads SGHTA; CDR2 reads FQGNSA. Trimming removed 1 base from V and 0 bases from J, with 10 bases in between. The CDR3 runs to 17 residues.

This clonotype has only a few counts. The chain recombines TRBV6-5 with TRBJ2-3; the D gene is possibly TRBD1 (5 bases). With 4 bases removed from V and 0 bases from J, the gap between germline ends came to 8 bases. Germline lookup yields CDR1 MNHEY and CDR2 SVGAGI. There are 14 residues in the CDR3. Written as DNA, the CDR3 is TGTGCCAGCAGTTCAACAGGCAGCACAGATACGCAGTATTTT. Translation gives CASSSTGSTDTQYF.

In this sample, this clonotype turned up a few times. Here the CDR3 reads CSARGLYYEQYF. As DNA, the CDR3 is TGCAGTGCTAGAGGGCTCTACTACGAGCAGTACTTC. The rearrangement uses TRBV20-1 and TRBJ2-7, with D uncertain. Germline V CDR1 and CDR2: DFQATT, SNEGSKA (reference sequence). Trimming left V 1 base short and J 3 bases short, with 7 bases between. This CDR3 is built from 12 residues.

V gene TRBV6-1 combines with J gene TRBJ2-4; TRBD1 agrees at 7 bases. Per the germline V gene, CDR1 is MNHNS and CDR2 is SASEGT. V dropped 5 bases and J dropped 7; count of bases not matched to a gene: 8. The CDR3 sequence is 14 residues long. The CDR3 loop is CASSLDRVSNIQYF. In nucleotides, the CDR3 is TGTGCCAGCAGTCTCGACAGGGTGTCTAACATTCAGTACTTC.

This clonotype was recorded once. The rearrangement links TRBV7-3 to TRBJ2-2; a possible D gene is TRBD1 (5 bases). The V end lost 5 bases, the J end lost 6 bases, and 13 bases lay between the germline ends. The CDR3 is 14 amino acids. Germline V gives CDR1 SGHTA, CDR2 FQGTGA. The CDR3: CASSPTGNAGELFF. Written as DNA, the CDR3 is TGTGCCAGCAGCCCCACAGGAAACGCCGGGGAGCTGTTTTTT.

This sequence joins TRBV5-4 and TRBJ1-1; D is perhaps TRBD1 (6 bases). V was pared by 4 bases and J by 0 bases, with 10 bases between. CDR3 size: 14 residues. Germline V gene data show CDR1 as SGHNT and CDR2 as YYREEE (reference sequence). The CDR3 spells CASSRGQMNTEAFF. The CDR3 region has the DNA TGTGCCAGCAGCCGAGGACAGATGAACACTGAAGCTTTCTTT. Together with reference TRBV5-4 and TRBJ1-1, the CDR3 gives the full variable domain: ETGVTQSPTHLIKTRGQQVTLRCSSQSGHNTVSWYQQALGQGPQFIFQYYREEENGRGNFPPRFSGLQFPNYSSELNVNALELDDSALYLCASSRGQMNTEAFFGQGTRLTVV.

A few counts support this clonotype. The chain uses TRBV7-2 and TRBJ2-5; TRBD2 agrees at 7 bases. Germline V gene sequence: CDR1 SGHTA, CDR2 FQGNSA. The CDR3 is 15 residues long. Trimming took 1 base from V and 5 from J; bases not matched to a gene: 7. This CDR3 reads CASSLESGEGETQYF. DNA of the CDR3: TGTGCCAGCAGCTTAGAATCGGGGGAGGGGGAGACCCAGTACTTC.

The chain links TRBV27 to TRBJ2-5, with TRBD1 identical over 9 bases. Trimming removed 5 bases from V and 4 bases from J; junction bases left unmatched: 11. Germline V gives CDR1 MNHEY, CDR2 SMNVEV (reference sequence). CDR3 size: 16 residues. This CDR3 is CASSTAGTGNGETQYF. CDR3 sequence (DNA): TGTGCCAGCAGTACCGCCGGGACAGGGAACGGAGAGACCCAGTACTTC.

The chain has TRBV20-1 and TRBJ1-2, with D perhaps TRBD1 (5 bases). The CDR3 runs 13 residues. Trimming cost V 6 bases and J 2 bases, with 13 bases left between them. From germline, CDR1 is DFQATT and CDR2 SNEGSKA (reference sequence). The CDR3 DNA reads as TGCAGTGCACGGGACGGAATCAACTATGGCTACACCTTC. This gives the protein CSARDGINYGYTF.

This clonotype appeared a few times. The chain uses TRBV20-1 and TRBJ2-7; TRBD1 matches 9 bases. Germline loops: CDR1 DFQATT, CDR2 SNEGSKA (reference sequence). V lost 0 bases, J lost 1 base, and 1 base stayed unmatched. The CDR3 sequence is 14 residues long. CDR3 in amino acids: CSARDGTGSYEQYF. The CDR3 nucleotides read TGCAGTGCTAGAGATGGGACAGGGTCCTACGAGCAGTACTTC.

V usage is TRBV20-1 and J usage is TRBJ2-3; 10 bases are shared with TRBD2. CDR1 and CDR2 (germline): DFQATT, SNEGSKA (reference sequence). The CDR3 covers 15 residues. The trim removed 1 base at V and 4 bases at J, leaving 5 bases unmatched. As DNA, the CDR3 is TGCAGTGCTAGAGCCGGGACTAGCGCCTCAGATACGCAGTATTTT. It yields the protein CSARAGTSASDTQYF.